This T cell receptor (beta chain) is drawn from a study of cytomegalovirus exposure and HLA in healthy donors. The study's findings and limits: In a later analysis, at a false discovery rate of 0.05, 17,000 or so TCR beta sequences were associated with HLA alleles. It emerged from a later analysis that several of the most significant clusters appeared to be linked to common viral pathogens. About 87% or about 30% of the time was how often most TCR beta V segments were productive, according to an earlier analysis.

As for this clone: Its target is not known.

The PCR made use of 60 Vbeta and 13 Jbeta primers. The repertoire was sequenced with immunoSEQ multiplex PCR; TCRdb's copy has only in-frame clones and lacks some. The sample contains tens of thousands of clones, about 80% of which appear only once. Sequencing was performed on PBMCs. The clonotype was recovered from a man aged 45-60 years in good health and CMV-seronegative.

The CDR3 DNA follows: TGTGCCAGCAGCTCGGACAGGGGATCTGGAAACACCATATATTTT. Encoded protein: CASSSDRGSGNTIYF. J is TRBJ1-3 and V is TRBV7-2; 9 bases align to TRBD1. The trim removed 4 bases at V and 1 base at J, leaving 2 bases unmatched. CDR1 is SGHTA, CDR2 FQGNSA, per germline. The CDR3 covers 15 residues.